The clone carrying this T cell receptor beta chain was recorded only once. Antigen unknown. This record comes from a study of shared clonotypes between healthy human individuals. This CDR3 region has 15 residues. Germline V gene lookup returns CDR1 MNHNS and CDR2 SASEGT. J lost 0 bases, V lost 6 bases, and 6 bases had no gene match. TCRdb's copy holds only in-frame clones and misses some; the assay was immunoSEQ multiplex PCR. The repertoire includes approximately 500,000 clones, 79% of them detected once, and 13% sits in the top ten. General study findings and limits: Having only a few donors restricted how much genetic and exposure-history diversity was captured.

The chain uses TRBV6-1 and TRBJ2-7; 9 bases line up with TRBD1. The sample was PBMCs. The receptor was isolated from a woman aged 40 to 50 in good health. Some clones in this sample may be carry-over from other donors' samples. The CDR3 reads CASRGGTGSSYEQYF. The CDR3 region has the DNA TGTGCCAGCAGGGGAGGGACAGGGAGCTCCTACGAGCAGTACTTC.